Shown below are 14 T cell receptor beta chains from a single sample sequenced in a study of cytomegalovirus exposure and HLA in healthy donors. The protocol was immunoSEQ multiplex PCR, while the TCRdb copy is restricted to in-frame clones and leaves out a portion. The sample yields some 340,000 clones, roughly 90% seen once. Input material: PBMCs. The receptor set was obtained from a woman younger than 45 in good health and CMV-seropositive.

This clone came up once. The chain employs TRBV11-2 and TRBJ2-2; perhaps TRBD2 as D (6 bases). V lost 1 base to trimming and J lost 3 bases, with 6 bases between them. Germline V gives CDR1 SGHAT, CDR2 FQNNGV. The CDR3 loop spans 14 amino acids. The CDR3 here is CASSLGLDTGELFF. The DNA of the CDR3 is TGTGCCAGCAGCTTAGGACTAGACACCGGGGAGCTGTTTTTT.

This sequence joins TRBV5-1 and TRBJ1-1; D ambiguous. V lost 5 bases and J 10 bases, leaving 18 bases between the germline ends. CDR3 length: 13 amino acids. The V gene's germline CDR1 is SGHRS and CDR2 YFSETQ. The chain's CDR3 is CASRREGRERAFF. DNA for the CDR3: TGCGCCAGCAGGAGGGAGGGTCGGGAAAGAGCTTTCTTT.

The CDR3 spells CASSDGGNTIYF. In DNA, the CDR3 is TGTGCCAGCAGTGACGGCGGAAACACCATATATTTT. The chain recombines TRBV25-1 with TRBJ1-3; D not certain. Per germline, CDR1 MGHDK and CDR2 SYGVNS. The CDR3 extends over 12 amino acids. Deletions cut 3 bases from V and 4 bases from J, with 4 bases between.

V is TRBV15 and J is TRBJ1-2; 10 nucleotides align to TRBD1. Germline-derived CDR1 and CDR2 are LNHNV and YYDKDF (reference sequence). Trimming removed 0 bases from V and 8 bases from J; junction bases left unmatched: 6. The CDR3 contains 15 residues. The CDR3 nucleotides are TGTGCCACCAGCAGAGACCTGACAGGGGGCTCCGGCTACACCTTC. Translated, it gives CATSRDLTGGSGYTF.

The gene calls are TRBV9 and TRBJ1-5, with D possibly being TRBD1 (5 bases). The ends were cut back, 7 bases at V and 0 bases at J, with 29 bases in the middle. CDR1 is SGDLS and CDR2 is YYNGEE in the germline V gene. The CDR3 has 20 amino acids. The CDR3 DNA reads as TGTGCCAGCCGTTATAGTAGGGGCCCGGCTGGATGGTATAGCAATCAGCCCCAGCATTTT. It encodes CASRYSRGPAGWYSNQPQHF. Based on the CDR3 plus reference TRBV9 and TRBJ1-5, the full variable domain is DSGVTQTPKHLITATGQRVTLRCSPRSGDLSVYWYQQSLDQGLQFLIQYYNGEERAKGNILERFSAQQFPDLHSELNLSSLELGDSALYFCASRYSRGPAGWYSNQPQHFGDGTRLSIL.

The V and J genes are TRBV13 and TRBJ2-7, with 8 bases that match TRBD2. CDR1 and CDR2 from the germline V gene are PRHDT and FYEKMQ (reference sequence). V trimming: 0 bases; J trimming: 2 bases; junction bases outside the gene matches: 3. The CDR3 runs to 15 residues. The CDR3 sequence: CASSLGGGAPYEQYF. CDR3 bases: TGTGCCAGCAGCTTAGGCGGGGGGGCCCCCTACGAGCAGTACTTC.

The V and J genes are TRBV2 and TRBJ2-5; the D is unclear. Germline V gives CDR1 SNHLY, CDR2 FYNNEI. V lost 8 bases and J lost 3, with 16 bases in between. The CDR3 runs to 14 residues. CDR3 residues: CASQHGLRKETQYF. CDR3 sequence (DNA): TGTGCCAGCCAGCATGGGCTGAGGAAAGAGACCCAGTACTTC.

V and J are TRBV6-1 and TRBJ1-1, with 9 bases that match TRBD1. The CDR3 loop spans 12 amino acids. The germline V gene has CDR1 MNHNS and CDR2 SASEGT. V shed 5 bases and J 11 bases; nucleotides not matched to a gene: 6. CDR3 amino acids: CASSWTGASAFF. Written as DNA, the CDR3 is TGTGCCAGCAGTTGGACAGGGGCCTCGGCTTTCTTT.

This rearrangement joins TRBV15 to TRBJ1-1, with D uncertain. Germline-derived CDR1 and CDR2 are LNHNV and YYDKDF (reference sequence). V dropped 0 bases and J dropped 4 bases, with 12 bases sitting between them. The CDR3 length is 15 residues. The CDR3 reads CATSREADGSTEAFF. CDR3 nucleotide sequence: TGTGCCACCAGCAGAGAAGCGGATGGGAGCACTGAAGCTTTCTTT.

J is TRBJ2-7 and V is TRBV7-6; TRBD1 agrees at 10 bases. Germline V gene sequence: CDR1 SGHVS, CDR2 FNYEAQ. V was pared by 1 base and J by 2 bases, with 5 bases of the junction left unmatched. The CDR3 extends over 16 amino acids. CDR3 region: CASSLDRDRGTYEQYF. The CDR3 region has the DNA TGTGCCAGCAGCTTAGATCGGGACAGGGGCACCTACGAGCAGTACTTC.

This chain links TRBV7-2 with TRBJ2-7; D gene unclear. Trimming cost V 5 bases and J 3 bases, with 11 bases left between them. CDR3 length: 13 residues. Germline V gene sequence: CDR1 SGHTA, CDR2 FQGNSA. In DNA, the CDR3 is TGTGCCAGCAGCCCCGGCTGGAGCTACGAGCAGTACTTC. The encoded protein is CASSPGWSYEQYF.

V is TRBV7-9 and J is TRBJ2-4; D is uncertain. This CDR3 has 15 residues. The V end lost 1 base, the J end lost 0 bases, and 7 bases lay between the germline ends. Germline assignment: CDR1 SEHNR and CDR2 FQNEAQ (reference sequence). The DNA for the CDR3 is TGTGCCAGCAGCTTAGGGAGCCTAGCCAAAAACATTCAGTACTTC. Translated: CASSLGSLAKNIQYF.

This rearrangement joins TRBV30 to TRBJ2-5; 11 bases fit TRBD2. Germline trimming cut 2 bases from V and 4 bases from J; bases unmatched to any gene: 3. The germline V gene encodes CDR1 GTSNPN and CDR2 SVGIG (reference sequence). The CDR3 spans 14 residues. The CDR3 loop is CAWSKLAGVETQYF. CDR3 in DNA: TGTGCCTGGAGTAAACTAGCGGGAGTAGAGACCCAGTACTTC.

The J gene is TRBJ1-6, the V gene TRBV18; D remains unclear. Trimming cost V 2 bases and J 0 bases, with 11 bases left between them. Germline lookup yields CDR1 KGHSH and CDR2 LQKENI. The CDR3 has 17 residues. DNA of the CDR3: TGTGCCAGCTCACCAGTGGGTCCCAGCTCCTATAATTCACCCCTCCACTTT. It is translated as CASSPVGPSSYNSPLHF.